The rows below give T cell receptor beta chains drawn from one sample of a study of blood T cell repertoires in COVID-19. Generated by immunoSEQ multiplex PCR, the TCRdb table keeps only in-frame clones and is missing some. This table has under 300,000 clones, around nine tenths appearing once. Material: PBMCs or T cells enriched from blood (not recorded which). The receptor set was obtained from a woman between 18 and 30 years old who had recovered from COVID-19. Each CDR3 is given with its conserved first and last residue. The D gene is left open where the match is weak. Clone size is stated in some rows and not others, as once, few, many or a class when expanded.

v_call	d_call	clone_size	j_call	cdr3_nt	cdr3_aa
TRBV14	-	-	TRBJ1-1	TGTGCCAGCAGCCAAGATCTAGGCACCATGAACACTGAAGCTTTCTTT	CASSQDLGTMNTEAFF
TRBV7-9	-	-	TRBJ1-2	TGTGCCAGCAGTCGAGGTCCGGGCGGGGTTGGCTACACCTTC	CASSRGPGGVGYTF
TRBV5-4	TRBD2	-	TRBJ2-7	TGTGCCAGCACCTCAATCGGGACTACCTACGAGCAGTACTTC	CASTSIGTTYEQYF
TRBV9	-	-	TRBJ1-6	TGTGCCAGCAGCGGAGGGCCGAGCTCCTATAATTCACCCCTCCACTTT	CASSGGPSSYNSPLHF
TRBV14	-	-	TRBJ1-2	TGTGCCAGCAGCCATCCACAGAGCTATGGCTACACCTTC	CASSHPQSYGYTF
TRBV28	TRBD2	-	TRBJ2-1	TGTGCCAGCAGTTCACCCGGGACTATCCTCAATGAGCAGTTCTTC	CASSSPGTILNEQFF
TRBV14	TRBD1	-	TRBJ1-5	TGTGCCAGCGCCGCCGGATTTGGACAGGGAAGCAATCAGCCCCAGCATTTT	CASAAGFGQGSNQPQHF
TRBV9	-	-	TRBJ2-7	TGTGCCAGCAGCTCCGGGGGACTCTACGAGCAGTACTTC	CASSSGGLYEQYF
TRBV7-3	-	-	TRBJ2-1	TGTGCCAGCAGCCCCGGTCGCTCCTACAATGAGCAGTTCTTC	CASSPGRSYNEQFF
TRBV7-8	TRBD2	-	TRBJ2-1	TGTGCCAGCAGAGAACGGGGGGGCCAATATGAGCAGTTCTTC	CASRERGGQYEQFF
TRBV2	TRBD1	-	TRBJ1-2	TGTGCCAGCAGGGGGACAGGGGTGAGGGGCTACACCTTC	CASRGTGVRGYTF
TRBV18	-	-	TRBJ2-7	TGTGCCAGCTCACAACTCCAGGGGGGCACCTACGAGCAGTACTTC	CASSQLQGGTYEQYF
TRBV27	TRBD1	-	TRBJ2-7	TGTGCCAGCTGGACAGGGGCGGGGTTGCAGTACTTC	CASWTGAGLQYF
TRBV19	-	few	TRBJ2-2	TGTGCCAGTACCCTAAGAACAGGATCGACCGGGGAGCTGTTTTTT	CASTLRTGSTGELFF
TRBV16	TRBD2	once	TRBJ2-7	TGTGCCAGCAGCCAAGGGACTAGCGGACTATACGAGCAGTACTTC	CASSQGTSGLYEQYF
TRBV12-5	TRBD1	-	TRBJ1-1	TGTGCTAGTGGTTTGTCCACAAAGGGACAGTTGAACACTGAAGCTTTCTTT	CASGLSTKGQLNTEAFF
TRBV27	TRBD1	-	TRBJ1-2	TGTGCCAGCAGTTGGACAGGGAGTTATGGCTACACCTTC	CASSWTGSYGYTF
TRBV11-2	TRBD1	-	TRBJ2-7	TGTGCCAGCAGCCGACAGGGAAGCTACGAGCAGTACTTC	CASSRQGSYEQYF
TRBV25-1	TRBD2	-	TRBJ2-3	TGTGCCAGCAGTGAATCTCGCGGGGGGCCGGTTGGTACGCAGTATTTT	CASSESRGGPVGTQYF
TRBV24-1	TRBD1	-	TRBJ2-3	TGTGCCACCAGTGAGAGGCCGGGACAGGGGTCAGATACGCAGTATTTT	CATSERPGQGSDTQYF
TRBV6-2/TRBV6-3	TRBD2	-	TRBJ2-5	TGTGCCAGCAGTTACTCGGCTAGCGGGGGGGGGTACCAAGAGACCCAGTACTTC	CASSYSASGGGYQETQYF
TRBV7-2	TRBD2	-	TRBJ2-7	TGTGCCAGCAGCTTAGTTATCGGGGGGTCCACTAGGATCTACGAGCAGTACTTC	CASSLVIGGSTRIYEQYF
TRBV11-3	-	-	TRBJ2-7	TGTGCCAGCAGCCCAGCCAGGGGGGATAGCAACGAGCAGTACTTC	CASSPARGDSNEQYF
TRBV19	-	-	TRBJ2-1	TGTGCCAGTAGTACGGTTAGATCCGACAATGAGCAGTTCTTC	CASSTVRSDNEQFF
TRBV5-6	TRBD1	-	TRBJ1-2	TGTGCCAGCAGCCCAGGGACAGGGGCCACCTATGGCTACACCTTC	CASSPGTGATYGYTF
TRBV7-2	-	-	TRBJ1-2	TGTGCCAGCAGCTTAGGGGGGGATCGGACTAATGGCTACACCTTC	CASSLGGDRTNGYTF
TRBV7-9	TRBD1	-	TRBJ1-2	TGTGCCAGCAGCCAAACACAGGGGGCCTATGGCTACACCTTC	CASSQTQGAYGYTF